This TCR beta chain was sequenced during a study of blood T cell repertoires in COVID-19. Study overall: Researchers got acute and convalescent COVID-19 samples from the United States, Italy and Spain. Sources were T cells, B-cell-depleted T cells, or PBMCs; the material itself was cDNA or gDNA.

Original handling: It was from reference gene primer amplification that nucleated cell counts were estimated. Data came from immunoSEQ multiplex PCR; TCRdb stores just in-frame clones and leaves some out. V and J calls and clone size are as listed in that table; D and trimming were resolved from the DNA. The sample consists of a few hundred thousand clones, more than 75% of them appearing once. Among Cohort 3 donors, those recovered had two negative PCRs, clearance, or symptom resolution. Trimming took 5 bases from V and 0 from J, leaving 7 bases between them. CDR1 and CDR2 from the germline V gene are SEHNR and FQNEAQ (reference sequence). The CDR3 runs to 13 residues. This clone was counted a few times.

The sequence came from a woman aged 25 to 45 who had recovered from COVID-19. Sequences were obtained from PBMCs or T cells enriched from blood (not recorded which). This sequence joins TRBV7-9 and TRBJ1-1; D gene unclear. CDR3 sequence reads: CASSPLMNTEAFF. CDR3 nucleotides: TGTGCCAGCAGCCCTCTTATGAACACTGAAGCTTTCTTT.